The clone carrying this T cell receptor beta chain was picked up one time. The target antigen is unknown. These data belong to a study of memory CD4+ T cells and cytomegalovirus serostatus. In the study overall: This sample comes from healthy Belgian adults, about nine CMV seropositive, approximately 25 seronegative.

CDR3 size: 13 residues. Germline values: CDR1 MNHEY, CDR2 SVGAGI. V lost 10 bases to trimming and J lost 4 bases, with 16 bases between them. Using immunoSEQ multiplex PCR, the repertoire was profiled, and TCRdb retains in-frame clones only, with some absent. The data hold over 35,000 clones, with about 78% observed a single time. The sort gate was single viable CD3+CD4+CD8-CD45RO+ cells for memory CD4+ T cells. Serum IgG to CMV pp150, pp28, p38 and p52 defined serostatus. Study results and limitations: Each of around 69 CMV-associated TCRbeta sequences occurred in one to five individuals.

The sample comprised memory CD4+ T cells from blood. V gene TRBV6-5 combines with J gene TRBJ1-2; D not resolved. The receptor's source is an adult in good health and CMV-seronegative. CDR3 protein: CATKVSHGYGYTF. The CDR3 bases are TGTGCCACCAAAGTCAGTCACGGCTATGGCTACACCTTC.